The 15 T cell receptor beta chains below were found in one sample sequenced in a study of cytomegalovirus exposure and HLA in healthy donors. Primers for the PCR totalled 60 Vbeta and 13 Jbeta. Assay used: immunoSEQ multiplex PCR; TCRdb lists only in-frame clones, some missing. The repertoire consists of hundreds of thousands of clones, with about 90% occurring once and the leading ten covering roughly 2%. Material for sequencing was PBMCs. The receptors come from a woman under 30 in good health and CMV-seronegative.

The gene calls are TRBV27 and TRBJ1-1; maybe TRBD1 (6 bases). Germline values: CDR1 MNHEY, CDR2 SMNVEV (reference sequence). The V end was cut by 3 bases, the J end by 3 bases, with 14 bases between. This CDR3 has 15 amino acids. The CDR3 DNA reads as TGTGCCAGCAGTTTCCTCGGACAGTTGGACACTGAAGCTTTCTTT. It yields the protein CASSFLGQLDTEAFF.

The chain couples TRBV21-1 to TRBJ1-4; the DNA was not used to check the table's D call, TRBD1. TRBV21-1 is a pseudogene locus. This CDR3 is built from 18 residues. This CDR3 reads CASSTPTGGFVPNEKLFF. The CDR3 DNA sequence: TGTGCCAGCAGCACCCCGACAGGGGGCTTTGTACCTAATGAAAAACTGTTTTTT.

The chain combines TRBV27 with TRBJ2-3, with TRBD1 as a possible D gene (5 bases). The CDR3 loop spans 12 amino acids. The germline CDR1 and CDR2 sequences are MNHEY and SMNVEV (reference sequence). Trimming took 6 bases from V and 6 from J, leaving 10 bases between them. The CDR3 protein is CASSDRADTQYF. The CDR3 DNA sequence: TGTGCCAGCAGCGACAGAGCCGATACGCAGTATTTT.

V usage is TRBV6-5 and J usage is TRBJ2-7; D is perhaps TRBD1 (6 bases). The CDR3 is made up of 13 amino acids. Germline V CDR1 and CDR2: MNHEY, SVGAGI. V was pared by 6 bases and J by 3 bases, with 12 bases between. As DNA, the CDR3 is TGTGCCAGCAGGATCGGACAGAACTACGAGCAGTACTTC. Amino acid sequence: CASRIGQNYEQYF.

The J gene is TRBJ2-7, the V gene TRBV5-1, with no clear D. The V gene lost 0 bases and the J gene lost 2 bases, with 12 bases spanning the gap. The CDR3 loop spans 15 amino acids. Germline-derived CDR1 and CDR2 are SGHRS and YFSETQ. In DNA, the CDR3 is TGCGCCAGCAGCTTGGTTCAGGCTTTCCCCTACGAGCAGTACTTC. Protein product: CASSLVQAFPYEQYF.

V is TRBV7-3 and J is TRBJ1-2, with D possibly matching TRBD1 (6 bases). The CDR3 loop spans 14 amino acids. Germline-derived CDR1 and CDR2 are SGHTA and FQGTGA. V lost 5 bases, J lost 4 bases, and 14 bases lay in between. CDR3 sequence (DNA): TGTGCCAGCAGCCCTACAGGGACGGGCTATGGCTACACCTTC. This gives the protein CASSPTGTGYGYTF.

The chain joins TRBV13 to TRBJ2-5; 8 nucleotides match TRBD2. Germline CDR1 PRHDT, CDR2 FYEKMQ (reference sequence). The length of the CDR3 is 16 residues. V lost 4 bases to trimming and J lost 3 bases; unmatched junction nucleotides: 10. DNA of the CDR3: TGTGCCAGCAGCTCGGGAGGGTATCCGGAAAAAGAGACCCAGTACTTC. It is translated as CASSSGGYPEKETQYF.

CDR3 sequence (DNA): TGCGCCAGCAGCGCTGGGGGACAGGGATGGTATGGCTACACCTTC. The encoded protein is CASSAGGQGWYGYTF. This sequence joins TRBV5-1 and TRBJ1-2, with 9 nucleotides matching TRBD1. The CDR3 totals 15 residues. V shed 4 bases, J shed 5 bases, and the junction held 9 bases outside the gene matches. Germline lookup yields CDR1 SGHRS and CDR2 YFSETQ.

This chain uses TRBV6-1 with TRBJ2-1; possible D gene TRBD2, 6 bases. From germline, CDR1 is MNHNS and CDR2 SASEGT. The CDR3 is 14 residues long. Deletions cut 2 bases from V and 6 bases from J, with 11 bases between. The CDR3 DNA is TGTGCCAGCAGTGAAACCGGACTACTCAATGAGCAGTTCTTC. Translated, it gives CASSETGLLNEQFF.

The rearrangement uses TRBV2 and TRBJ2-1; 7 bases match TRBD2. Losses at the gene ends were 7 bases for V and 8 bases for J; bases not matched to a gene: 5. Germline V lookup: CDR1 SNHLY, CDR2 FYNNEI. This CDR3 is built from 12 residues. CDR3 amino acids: CASKGLIDEQFF. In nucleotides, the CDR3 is TGTGCCAGCAAGGGACTAATCGATGAGCAGTTCTTC.

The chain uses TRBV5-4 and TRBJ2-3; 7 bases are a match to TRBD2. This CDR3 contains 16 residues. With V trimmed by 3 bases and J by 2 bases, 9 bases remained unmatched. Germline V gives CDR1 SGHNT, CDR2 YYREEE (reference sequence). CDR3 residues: CASSSEPGLNTDTQYF. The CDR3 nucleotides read TGTGCCAGCAGCTCCGAACCGGGACTAAACACAGATACGCAGTATTTT.

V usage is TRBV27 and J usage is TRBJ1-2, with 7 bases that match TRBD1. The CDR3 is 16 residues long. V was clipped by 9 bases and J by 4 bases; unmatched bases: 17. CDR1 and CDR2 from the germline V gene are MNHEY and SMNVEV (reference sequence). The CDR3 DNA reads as TGTGCCAGTTCCTCCGGGACAGCCTCACCCGGCTATGGCTACACCTTC. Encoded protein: CASSSGTASPGYGYTF.

DNA for the CDR3: TGTGCCAGCAGCAGCTCATCGAAGGTTGGACAGGGCAAAAACATTCAGTACTTC. It encodes CASSSSSKVGQGKNIQYF. This chain uses TRBV28 with TRBJ2-4; 8 positions agree with TRBD1. The CDR3 totals 18 residues. Germline V gives CDR1 MDHEN, CDR2 SYDVKM. V lost 6 bases and J lost 3; bases outside the gene matches: 16.

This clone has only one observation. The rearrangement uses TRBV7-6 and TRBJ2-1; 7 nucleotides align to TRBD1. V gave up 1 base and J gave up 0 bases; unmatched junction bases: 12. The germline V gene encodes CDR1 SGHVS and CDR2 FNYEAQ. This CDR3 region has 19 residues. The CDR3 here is CASSLDLGQSISSYNEQFF. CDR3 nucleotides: TGTGCCAGCAGCTTAGATTTGGGACAGAGCATATCCTCCTACAATGAGCAGTTCTTC.

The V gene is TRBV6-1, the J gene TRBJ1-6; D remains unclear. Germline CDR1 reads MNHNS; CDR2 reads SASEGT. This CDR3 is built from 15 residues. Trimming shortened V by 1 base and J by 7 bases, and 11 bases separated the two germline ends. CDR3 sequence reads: CASSEDSGYNSPLHF. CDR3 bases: TGTGCCAGCAGTGAAGATTCGGGGTACAATTCACCCCTCCACTTT.